This T cell receptor beta chain stems from a study of regulatory T cells in long-lasting Graves disease. For TCR beta, libraries came from iRepertoire HTBI primers and Arm-PCR of CDR3 regions. TCRdb analysed the multiplex PCR reads with MiXCR anew, one entry per CDR3 protein. The sample includes 350,000 to 550,000 distinct CDR3 sequences, around 15% of them seen just once. Time point denoted: newly diagnosed GD, antithyroid drugs for less than 3 months. PBMC-extracted RNA yielded the TCR library. This clonotype was seen only a few times. Between the trimmed V and J ends, which lost 3 bases and 4 bases, there was a span of 6 bases. The CDR3 runs to 12 residues. Germline assignment: CDR1 MDHEN and CDR2 SYDVKM. These data are also associated with another study on T cells in Graves' hyperthyroidism and ophthalmopathy.

The sequence derives from a woman aged 18-30 years with Graves disease. The rearrangement uses TRBV28 and TRBJ1-2; D not certain. The sample here was peripheral blood mononuclear cells (PBMCs), taken at new diagnosis, from a patient treated with antithyroid drugs. The CDR3 DNA follows: TGTGCCAGCAGTTTGAGGCTCTATGGCTACACCTTC. Translation: CASSLRLYGYTF.